Presented here are 29 T cell receptor beta chains from one specimen sequenced in a study of technical replicates of blood from a few donors. This table comes from immunoSEQ multiplex PCR, and its TCRdb copy is limited to in-frame clones, with some not included. The repertoire includes 60,000 to 85,000 clones, approximately 94% of them detected once, and about 0.4% sits in the top ten. Sequencing was done on a sample of T cells isolated from PBMCs. The receptor set was obtained from a human donor in good health.

This chain links TRBV7-8 with TRBJ2-7; 13 bases match TRBD2. Germline loops: CDR1 SGHVS, CDR2 FQNEAQ. The CDR3 runs 16 residues. With 4 bases clipped from V and 5 bases from J, the junction kept 8 bases outside the gene matches. DNA of the CDR3: TGTGCCAGCAGCTCCGGACTAGCGGGAGTTTATAACGAGCAGTACTTC. As protein: CASSSGLAGVYNEQYF.

The chain recombines TRBV11-3 with TRBJ2-1, with TRBD2 matching over 12 bases. V trimming: 1 base; J trimming: 7 bases; junction bases outside the gene matches: 2. CDR1 and CDR2 (germline): SGHNT, YENEEA. The CDR3 has 15 amino acids. The CDR3 is CASSLGLAGANEQFF. The DNA for the CDR3 is TGTGCCAGCAGCTTAGGACTAGCGGGAGCGAATGAGCAGTTCTTC.

The chain carries TRBV30 and TRBJ1-1; possibly TRBD1 for D (6 bases). Trimming stripped 2 bases from V and 2 bases from J, with 9 bases between. Germline V gene lookup returns CDR1 GTSNPN and CDR2 SVGIG (reference sequence). This CDR3 comprises 13 residues. The CDR3 coding sequence is TGTGCCTGGAGTCCCAGGGGTAACACTGAAGCTTTCTTT. Translated: CAWSPRGNTEAFF.

This chain joins TRBV7-6 and TRBJ2-7, with TRBD2 matching over 10 bases. V lost 4 bases and J lost 0; bases outside the gene matches: 3. Germline V gene sequence: CDR1 SGHVS, CDR2 FNYEAQ. The CDR3 consists of 15 residues. The CDR3 sequence: CASSSGLADSYEQYF. The DNA for the CDR3 is TGTGCCAGCAGCTCAGGACTAGCGGACTCCTACGAGCAGTACTTC.

The V gene is TRBV5-1, the J gene TRBJ1-2; TRBD1 aligns across 12 bases. CDR3 size: 16 residues. V dropped 3 bases and J dropped 4; count of bases not matched to a gene: 7. Germline CDR1 is SGHRS and CDR2 is YFSETQ. The CDR3 reads CASSYLSGQGAYGYTF. In DNA, the CDR3 is TGCGCCAGCAGCTATCTTTCGGGACAGGGGGCCTATGGCTACACCTTC. The entire variable domain, with the rest obtained from reference TRBV5-1 and TRBJ1-2, is as follows: KAGVTQTPRYLIKTRGQQVTLSCSPISGHRSVSWYQQTPGQGLQFLFEYFSETQRNKGNFPGRFSGRQFSNSRSEMNVSTLELGDSALYLCASSYLSGQGAYGYTFGSGTRLTVV.

The rearrangement joins TRBV6-4 to TRBJ2-1; TRBD1 matches at 9 bases. The CDR3 loop spans 16 amino acids. The V segment lost 5 bases and the J segment 7 bases; nucleotides outside the gene matches: 12. The germline V gene encodes CDR1 MRHNA and CDR2 SNTAGT. CDR3 protein: CASSLSPGQGTNEQFF. The CDR3 DNA reads as TGTGCCAGCAGTCTAAGCCCCGGACAGGGGACGAATGAGCAGTTCTTC.

This sequence joins TRBV6-5 and TRBJ2-1; D is unclear. Per germline, CDR1 MNHEY and CDR2 SVGAGI. V was trimmed by 1 base and J by 6 bases, leaving 16 bases between them. This CDR3 contains 16 residues. The CDR3 region is CASSYYETQVANEQFF. The CDR3 DNA is TGTGCCAGCAGTTACTATGAAACTCAAGTTGCCAATGAGCAGTTCTTC.

This clone has a single count. CDR3 DNA sequence: TGTGCCAGCAGTAAGTCTAGCGGGAATGAGCAGTTCTTC. It is translated as CASSKSSGNEQFF. The chain uses TRBV27 and TRBJ2-1, with 8 bases that match TRBD2. Unmatched junction bases numbered 4, after V lost 5 bases and J lost 7 bases. The CDR3 runs 13 residues. The germline gives CDR1 MNHEY, CDR2 SMNVEV (reference sequence).

This chain connects TRBV2 to TRBJ1-1, with no clear D. Between the trimmed V and J ends, which lost 3 bases and 3 bases, there was a span of 8 bases. CDR3 length: 13 amino acids. Germline lookup yields CDR1 SNHLY and CDR2 FYNNEI. DNA for the CDR3: TGTGCCAGCAGTGAGAAGGAGTACACTGAAGCTTTCTTT. Residues: CASSEKEYTEAFF.

With regard to this clone: The junction differs from germline at one of its ends, possibly a read error. V gene TRBV29-1 combines with J gene TRBJ1-2, with 7 bases matching TRBD1. The CDR3 contains 15 residues. Per germline, CDR1 SQVTM and CDR2 ANQGSEA. CDR3 sequence: CSVEFTGESVHGCTF. In DNA form, the CDR3 reads TGCAGCGTTGAGTTCACAGGGGAAAGCGTCCATGGCTGCACCTTC.

V and J are TRBV7-8 and TRBJ2-2, with TRBD2 identical over 8 bases. Trimming cost V 5 bases and J 6 bases; bases outside gene matches: 11. The CDR3 is made up of 16 amino acids. Germline loops: CDR1 SGHVS, CDR2 FQNEAQ. The CDR3 here is CASSPRGGALPGELFF. DNA of the CDR3: TGTGCCAGCAGCCCCCGGGGGGGGGCGCTTCCCGGGGAGCTGTTTTTT. Complete variable domain (other parts from reference TRBV7-8 and TRBJ2-2): GAGVSQSPRYKVAKRGQDVALRCDPISGHVSLFWYQQALGQGPEFLTYFQNEAQLDKSGLPSDRFFAERPEGSVSTLKIQRTQQEDSAVYLCASSPRGGALPGELFFGEGSRLTVL.

The chain combines TRBV11-2 with TRBJ2-1; D is perhaps TRBD2 (5 bases). This CDR3 region has 15 residues. The V gene lost 2 bases and the J gene lost 7 bases, with 15 bases spanning the gap. The germline CDR1 and CDR2 sequences are SGHAT and FQNNGV. CDR3 sequence (DNA): TGTGCCAGCAGCTTATTGAAATCGGGAATAAATGAGCAGTTCTTC. It is translated as CASSLLKSGINEQFF. Based on the CDR3 plus reference TRBV11-2 and TRBJ2-1, the full variable domain is EAGVAQSPRYKIIEKRQSVAFWCNPISGHATLYWYQQILGQGPKLLIQFQNNGVVDDSQLPKDRFSAERLKGVDSTLKIQPAKLEDSAVYLCASSLLKSGINEQFFGPGTRLTVL.

This clone was recorded only once. The V call is TRBV4-1, the J call TRBJ2-1, with 9 bases lining up with TRBD2. The length of the CDR3 is 15 residues. Germline CDR1 is MGHRA and CDR2 is YSYEKL. The junction had 10 bases not matched to a gene; V was cut back by 4 bases and J by 9 bases. The CDR3 bases are TGCGCCAGCAGCCTCAACTTAGCGGGAGTCAGTGAGCAGTTCTTC. Its translation is CASSLNLAGVSEQFF.

The chain couples TRBV25-1 to TRBJ2-7, with D hard to call. This CDR3 contains 14 residues. Trimming removed 6 bases at V and 2 bases at J, with 14 bases between. Per germline, CDR1 MGHDK and CDR2 SYGVNS. The CDR3 DNA is TGTGCCAGCAGGACCCCGGCGGTCCCCTACGAGCAGTACTTC. This encodes CASRTPAVPYEQYF.

This chain uses TRBV7-9 with TRBJ2-7, with D maybe TRBD1 (6 bases). The CDR3 is 12 residues long. Germline CDR1 is SEHNR and CDR2 is FQNEAQ (reference sequence). V was clipped by 6 bases and J by 3 bases, with 9 bases between them. The CDR3 DNA reads TGTGCCAGCAGGCCGGACAGCTACGAGCAGTACTTC. This encodes CASRPDSYEQYF.

The rearrangement uses TRBV4-3 and TRBJ2-1; 7 bases agree with TRBD1. V was pared by 3 bases and J by 12 bases, with 17 bases of the junction left unmatched. Germline V CDR1 and CDR2: LGHNA, YSLEER. The CDR3 is 16 amino acids. The CDR3 sequence is CASSQALGTAPQGQFF. CDR3 sequence (DNA): TGCGCCAGCAGCCAGGCCCTTGGGACAGCTCCTCAGGGGCAGTTCTTC.

This chain connects TRBV7-2 to TRBJ2-3, with 10 positions matching TRBD2. V lost 3 bases and J lost 6; bases outside the gene matches: 18. The germline V gene has CDR1 SGHTA and CDR2 FQGNSA. The CDR3 is 19 residues long. CDR3 in DNA: TGTGCCAGCAGCTTTTTCCTAGCGGGAGAGGGTAGGGCCACCGATACGCAGTATTTT. Translation gives CASSFFLAGEGRATDTQYF.

The chain has TRBV6-5 and TRBJ1-4, with a tentative D call TRBD1 (6 bases). Germline assignment: CDR1 MNHEY and CDR2 SVGAGI. The CDR3 length is 15 residues. V was trimmed by 0 bases and J by 5 bases, leaving 10 bases between them. The CDR3 sequence is CASSYSDSTNEKLFF. The CDR3, as DNA: TGTGCCAGCAGTTACTCGGACAGCACCAATGAAAAACTGTTTTTT.

The chain combines TRBV4-2 with TRBJ1-5; D might be TRBD1 (5 bases). This CDR3 has 16 amino acids. Germline V gene sequence: CDR1 LGHNA, CDR2 YNFKEQ. Trimming took 1 base from V and 4 from J, leaving 14 bases between them. CDR3 loop: CASSQADMGGNQPQHF. The CDR3 DNA sequence: TGTGCCAGCAGCCAAGCGGACATGGGGGGGAATCAGCCCCAGCATTTT.

The chain links TRBV28 to TRBJ1-1; D possibly corresponds to TRBD1 (6 bases). Trimming took off 2 bases at V and 4 bases at J, with 14 bases between the two ends. This CDR3 has 15 amino acids. CDR1 and CDR2 from the germline V gene are MDHEN and SYDVKM. The DNA for the CDR3 is TGTGCCAGCAGTTTACCACAGGGAGTAAGCACTGAAGCTTTCTTT. Encoded protein: CASSLPQGVSTEAFF. Using reference TRBV28 and TRBJ1-1 for the parts outside the CDR3, the full variable domain is DVKVTQSSRYLVKRTGEKVFLECVQDMDHENMFWYRQDPGLGLRLIYFSYDVKMKEKGDIPEGYSVSREKKERFSLILESASTNQTSMYLCASSLPQGVSTEAFFGQGTRLTVV.

This clone was detected only a few times. The chain employs TRBV6-1 and TRBJ2-5; 7 nucleotides line up with TRBD2. CDR3 length: 14 amino acids. V gave up 3 bases and J gave up 5 bases; unmatched junction bases: 6. Germline V gene lookup returns CDR1 MNHNS and CDR2 SASEGT. This CDR3 reads CASSEGGFEETQYF. CDR3 nucleotides: TGTGCCAGCAGTGAGGGAGGGTTCGAGGAGACCCAGTACTTC.

This chain uses TRBV29-1 with TRBJ1-1, with unresolved D. The CDR3 length is 14 residues. The germline CDR1 and CDR2 sequences are SQVTM and ANQGSEA. V lost 4 bases to trimming and J lost 6 bases, with 18 bases between them. Here the CDR3 reads CSVAVAVSVSEAFF. CDR3 coding DNA: TGCAGCGTTGCTGTAGCAGTTTCGGTATCTGAAGCTTTCTTT.

The V and J genes are TRBV19 and TRBJ2-7, with D possibly TRBD2 on 5 matching bases. Germline V CDR1 and CDR2: LNHDA, SQIVND (reference sequence). CDR3 length: 15 residues. Trimming took off 5 bases at V and 3 bases at J, with 17 bases between the two ends. This chain's CDR3 is CASSASEGADYEQYF. CDR3 coding DNA: TGTGCCAGTAGTGCCTCCGAGGGTGCCGACTACGAGCAGTACTTC.

The chain is built from TRBV10-3 and TRBJ2-7; the match to TRBD2 covers 8 bases. CDR1 and CDR2 from the germline V gene are ENHRY and SYGVKD. Trimming removed 6 bases from V and 2 bases from J; junction bases left unmatched: 6. CDR3 length: 14 amino acids. In DNA, the CDR3 is TGTGCCATCAGCCGACTAGCGCCCCCCTACGAGCAGTACTTC. It encodes CAISRLAPPYEQYF.

This chain uses TRBV25-1 with TRBJ2-1, with TRBD2 matching over 8 bases. V was pared by 3 bases and J by 4 bases, with 5 bases of the junction left unmatched. The CDR3 loop spans 15 amino acids. Germline lookup yields CDR1 MGHDK and CDR2 SYGVNS. The CDR3 DNA follows: TGTGCCAGCAGTGACACGGGAGGGCTGTACAATGAGCAGTTCTTC. Amino acid sequence: CASSDTGGLYNEQFF.

This chain's CDR3 is CASSWSDRAAGELFF. The CDR3 DNA follows: TGTGCCAGCAGTTGGAGTGACAGGGCGGCCGGGGAGCTGTTTTTT. The chain combines TRBV6-5 with TRBJ2-2, with 7 bases identical to TRBD1. The CDR3 consists of 15 residues. Germline trimming cut 4 bases from V and 6 bases from J; bases unmatched to any gene: 8. CDR1 is MNHEY, CDR2 SVGAGI, per germline.

This clone was seen once. The chain combines TRBV7-2 with TRBJ2-7; 8 bases fit TRBD2. The CDR3 consists of 16 residues. Unmatched junction bases numbered 7, after V lost 3 bases and J lost 0 bases. The V gene's germline CDR1 is SGHTA and CDR2 FQGNSA. The CDR3 DNA reads as TGTGCCAGCAGCTTTCGGCAGAGCGGGAGCTCCTACGAGCAGTACTTC. Its translation: CASSFRQSGSSYEQYF.

The chain has TRBV11-3 and TRBJ1-1, with 7 bases that match TRBD1. There are 16 residues in the CDR3. Losses at the gene ends were 7 bases for V and 0 bases for J; bases not matched to a gene: 11. Germline CDR1 and CDR2: SGHNT and YENEEA. In DNA form, the CDR3 reads TGTGCCAGCATCCCCTCGGAGGGGGCCATGAACACTGAAGCTTTCTTT. Translated: CASIPSEGAMNTEAFF.

J is TRBJ1-2 and V is TRBV4-1; D not certain. Germline lookup yields CDR1 MGHRA and CDR2 YSYEKL. This CDR3 has 15 amino acids. Trimming left V 1 base short and J 4 bases short, with 13 bases between. The CDR3 loop is CASSQGGSHIYGYTF. The CDR3, as DNA: TGCGCCAGCAGCCAAGGCGGCAGCCACATCTATGGCTACACCTTC.